This T cell receptor beta chain derives from a study of T-cell memory formation after mild COVID-19 (dated by TCRdb to the early 2020s). A note on the overall study: Most TCR sequence clusters were specific to one of the two donors. Two young, previously healthy adult volunteers, one female and one male, were included in the cohort. Longitudinal TCRalpha and TCRbeta repertoire sequencing tracked T-cell clones expanding and contracting after mild COVID-19 in a couple of donors. Beyond this particular receptor, the publication reports: Balanced CD4/CD8 phenotypes were observed for clones contracting from day 15 to 85, whereas a bias towards CD4+ was observed for a second wave of clones expanding from day 15 to 37. The study covered only a couple of mild cases, and larger cohorts including severe cases with pre-infection samples were considered necessary. Contracting CD4+ clones appeared mostly in the CM and EM memory subsets, whereas CD8+ clones were enriched in EMRA. Whether the second-wave clones peaking on day 37 were SARS-CoV-2 specific was not confirmed. Some responding clones were found in pre-infection memory, which suggests that pre-existing cross-reactive memory T cells took part in the SARS-CoV-2 response.

Sequenced using an Illumina NovaSeq 6000. cDNA libraries for TCRalpha and TCRbeta were prepared by 5'RACE using constant-segment primers, with sample barcodes and unique molecular identifiers added. RNA was extracted from every sample with Trizol reagent. Libraries were amplified in two PCR steps, with a second sample barcode and Illumina TruSeq adapters added in the second step. Libraries were sequenced on an Illumina NovaSeq with 2 x 150 bp paired-end reads. As for the authors' bioinformatics: Demultiplexing of reads and collapsing into UMI-guided consensus sequences were performed with migec v1.2.7. Using mixcr v2.1.11, the UMI consensuses were aligned to TRA and TRB V and J templates and assembled into clonotypes. A clonotype was counted as expanded or contracted only if both edgeR and NoisET called the change significant, with noise models trained on biological replicates. For edgeR calls, the thresholds were a false discovery rate-adjusted p below 0.01 and a log2 fold-change of 1. As an exploratory analysis of dynamics, PCA with hierarchical clustering was applied to max-normalized trajectories of the 1000 most abundant clonotypes. Each responding clone was given a CD4 or CD8 phenotype based on the CD4+ and CD8+ repertoires, which had been sequenced separately. The public reads were quality trimmed at Q25 with fastp and then assembled into clones with MiXCR by TCRdb, keeping productive beta chains. Entries that share a CDR3 protein sequence are merged under the most common genes and DNA. The V and J calls and clone size come from TCRdb's table, not from the authors' own analysis. The sample has 190,000 or so distinct CDR3 sequences on record, 20% to 25% of them singletons. The biggest ten clones account for 23% of the sample.

Worth noting for this clonotype: No antigen is known for it. No base quality information exists; no much larger clone differs at one position.

Ficoll-Paque density gradient centrifugation was the method used to isolate PBMCs. CDR1 and CDR2, per the germline V gene, are SGHRS and YFSETQ. From the cysteine up to the phenylalanine, the CDR3 has a length of 14 residues. Only the CDR3 part of the read is kept: 42 bases, read in frame from the first base. Relative to germline, V is missing 5 bases and J is missing 0 bases, with 5 bases of the junction outside any gene match. This sequence was found in an adult woman who had mild COVID-19 (a few samples of this study predate the infection). The sample titles of this study are shuffled in the database, so cell type and time point are left out; the donor was told from shared clones. This chain joins TRBV5-1 to TRBJ2-7; TRBD2 fits 7 bases in the junction. The specimen was PBMCs or a T cell subset sorted from them (not recorded which). The nucleotides are TGCGCCAGCAGGTCCGGGACTAACTCCTACGAGCAGTACTTC. Translation gives CASRSGTNSYEQYF.